This T cell receptor beta chain originates from a study of blood T cell repertoires in COVID-19. Looking at the study overall: Spain, Italy and the United States supplied samples that represented acute and convalescent COVID-19. Nucleic acid was either cDNA or gDNA, and it came from T cells, B-cell-depleted T cells, or PBMCs.

CDR3 length equals 14 residues. Trimming cost V 4 bases and J 4 bases; bases outside gene matches: 7. Germline lookup yields CDR1 KGHSY and CDR2 FQNENV. As originally analysed: By means of reference gene primer amplification, nucleated cell counts were estimated. Sequenced by immunoSEQ multiplex PCR; TCRdb stores in-frame clones only, minus some. V, J and clone size are those of that table, while D and trimming were read from the DNA. The repertoire includes about 40,000 clones, roughly 83% of them detected once, and roughly 2.5% sits in the top ten. The genes are TRBV16 and TRBJ2-7, with 7 bases aligning to TRBD1. Sequencing was performed on peripheral blood. This clonotype was sampled from a woman aged 60 to 75 with acute or convalescent COVID-19. CDR3 amino acids: CASSLTGANYEQYF. The CDR3 DNA reads TGTGCCAGCAGCCTAACAGGGGCGAATTACGAGCAGTACTTC.